Included here is one T cell receptor beta chain sequence, with context. What it binds is unknown. One end of the junction does not line up with germline, which may come from a read error. With 60 Vbeta and 13 Jbeta primers, the PCR was carried out. Using immunoSEQ multiplex PCR, the repertoire was profiled, and TCRdb retains in-frame clones only, with some absent. The sample has about 160,000 clones, less than 80% seen once. The germline gives CDR1 WNHNN, CDR2 SYGVQD (reference sequence). The CDR3 covers 13 residues. These data are taken from a study of cytomegalovirus exposure and HLA in healthy donors. Findings and caveats of the study: Immune exposure information comprised only CMV serostatus.

The chain is built from TRBV10-1 and TRBJ2-6; the match to TRBD1 covers 8 bases. This TCR came from a man aged 40-50 years in good health and CMV-seronegative. Sequencing used PBMCs. The CDR3 reads CASSATGDNVLTF. The CDR3 region has the DNA TGCGCCAGCAGTGCGACAGGGGACAACGTCCTGACTTTC.